This T cell receptor beta chain was identified during a study of blood T cells in healthy people across ages. PCR was performed a second time for about 6 to 12 cycles using a sample-barcoded 5' primer and a J-beta primer mix. TCRdb re-derived calls from the 5' RACE reads in MiXCR, one entry per CDR3 protein. The repertoire holds 710,000 or so distinct CDR3 sequences, with about a third as singletons. This TCR was sampled from a woman of 80 years or more in good health. Sample: blood.

CDR3 nucleotides: TGTGCCTGGGCACACAGGGGGAATTCACCCCTCCACTTT. This translates into CAWAHRGNSPLHF. V usage is TRBV30 and J usage is TRBJ1-6, with 8 bases fitting TRBD1. V lost 5 bases to trimming and J lost 7 bases; unmatched junction nucleotides: 4. Germline values: CDR1 GTSNPN, CDR2 SVGIG (reference sequence). The CDR3 loop spans 13 amino acids.